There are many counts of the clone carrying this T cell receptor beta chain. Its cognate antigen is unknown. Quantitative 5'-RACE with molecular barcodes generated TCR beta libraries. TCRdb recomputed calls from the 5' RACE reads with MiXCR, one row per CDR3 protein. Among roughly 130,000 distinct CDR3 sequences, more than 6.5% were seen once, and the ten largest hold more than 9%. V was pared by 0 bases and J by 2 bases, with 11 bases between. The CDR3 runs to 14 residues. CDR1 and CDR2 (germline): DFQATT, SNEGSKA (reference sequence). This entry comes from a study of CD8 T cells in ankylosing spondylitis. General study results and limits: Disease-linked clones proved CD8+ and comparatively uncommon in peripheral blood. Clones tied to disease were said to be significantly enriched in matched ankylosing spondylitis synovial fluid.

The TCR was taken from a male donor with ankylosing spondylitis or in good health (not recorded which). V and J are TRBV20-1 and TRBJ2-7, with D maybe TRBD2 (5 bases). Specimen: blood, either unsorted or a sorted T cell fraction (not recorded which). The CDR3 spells CSAREEREPYEQYF. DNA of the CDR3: TGCAGTGCTAGAGAGGAGAGGGAGCCCTACGAGCAGTACTTC.